This TCR beta chain is drawn from a study of cytomegalovirus exposure and HLA in healthy donors. The CDR3 is 14 residues long. The germline CDR1 and CDR2 sequences are LNHDA and SQIVND (reference sequence). V was shortened by 3 bases and J by 12 bases, with 18 bases between the two germline ends. With 60 Vbeta and 13 Jbeta primers, the PCR was carried out. Sequencing was performed with immunoSEQ multiplex PCR; in TCRdb, only in-frame clones are kept and a portion is missing. This sample has 200,000 or so clones, with over 75% found just once. The chain employs TRBV19 and TRBJ2-1; possibly TRBD1 for D (6 bases). Material for sequencing was PBMCs. This sequence was found in a woman aged 25 to 45 in good health and CMV-seronegative. DNA of the CDR3: TGTGCCAGTAGTATGGGGGCTTTTGCTGATGTGCAGTTCTTC. Amino acid sequence: CASSMGAFADVQFF. Supplemented by reference TRBV19 and TRBJ2-1, the full variable domain reads DGGITQSPKYLFRKEGQNVTLSCEQNLNHDAMYWYRQDPGQGLRLIYYSQIVNDFQKGDIAEGYSVSREKKESFPLTVTSAQKNPTAFYLCASSMGAFADVQFFGPGTRLTVL.